The following is a T cell receptor (beta chain) sequence with its context. The target of this receptor is not known. No much larger clone is present one base from it, and per-base qualities are unavailable. The data derive from a study of blood T cell repertoires in COVID-19 (dated by TCRdb to 2018 to 2021). For the study in its entirety: Samples from collaborators originated in the United States, Italy and Spain and spanned both the acute and convalescent phases of COVID-19. The dataset comprised deeply sampled blood TCRbeta repertoires from subjects exposed to, actively infected with, or recovered from COVID-19. The repertoires were made available in a free public database intended to serve as a resource for research on the immune response to SARS-CoV-2. HLA class I and class II types, where available, came from metadata supplied by the sample provider rather than from assay-based typing. Sample metadata almost always included a de-identified subject ID, COVID-19 status, age in years and sex. The samples were drawn from the first 160 participants of the ongoing ImmuneRACE study and from roughly 1,300 subjects provided by 6 global collaborators. The prospective study material was composed of cDNA or gDNA derived from T cells, B-cell-depleted T cells, or PBMCs.

TCRbeta CDR3 regions were amplified from genomic DNA using the immunoSEQ Assay, a bias-controlled multiplex PCR. In the source study's methods: The number of nucleated cells in each sample was estimated from the amplification of reference gene primers within the assay. To quantify the absolute abundance of each unique TCRbeta CDR3 rearrangement, sequence reads were collapsed and filtered. For each sample, productive Simpson clonality was calculated by taking the square root of Simpson's diversity index across productive rearrangements. The immuneACCESS repertoire file appears here via TCRdb, limited to in-frame rearrangements. These files lack a portion of the clones; in checked studies, under half of the deficit traces to unresolved V genes, and the cause of the others is not known. The V and J calls and the clone size are those of that table, but D and trimming were determined from the DNA. The sample profile shows 150,000 to 200,000 clones; 84% of them were found once. 14% of the sample is in the top ten clones.

V loses 4 bases at its end and J loses 3 bases; junction bases beyond the gene matches: 8. The germline V gene gives CDR1 as SGHDT and CDR2 as YYEEEE. The CDR3 covers 15 residues, taking in both the cysteine and the phenylalanine. Only the CDR3 region is kept as DNA, spanning 45 bases read in frame from base 1. Summary of the overall study and its limitations: The quantity of clinical and demographic metadata differed by source and by participant and was supplied without curation.

One collaborating source in Seattle enrolled patients while the patients were actively infected and followed the patients over time throughout the course of disease. Each collaborating institution followed its own protocols to collect whole blood in K2EDTA tubes. For TCRbeta analysis, collaborator samples were shipped as frozen whole blood, as isolated PBMCs, or as DNA extracted from either sample type. Recombination connected TRBV5-6 to TRBJ2-7, and TRBD1 matches 9 of the central bases. The TCR sequence derives from a woman aged 70-85 years with COVID-19, enrolled during active disease. Sequenced input: peripheral blood. The CDR3 here reads CASSGTGTGFYEQYF. DNA sequence: TGTGCCAGCAGCGGGACCGGGACAGGGTTCTACGAGCAGTACTTC.